This entry lists 21 T cell receptor beta chains sequenced from one sample in a study of T cell responses to AZD1222 COVID-19 vaccine. Here immunoSEQ multiplex PCR was the method, and the copy in TCRdb shows in-frame clones only, minus some. The table includes under 150,000 clones, around 90% detected once. The sequencing here drew on peripheral blood, taken 28 days after the second AZD1222 dose. The receptors derive from an adult who received the AZD1222 COVID-19 vaccine.

As for this clone: Other nucleotide sequences in the sample specify the same CDR3. The chain couples TRBV4-1 to TRBJ1-6; D unresolved. This CDR3 is 13 amino acids long. Germline values: CDR1 MGHRA, CDR2 YSYEKL. Trimming removed 1 base at V and 7 bases at J, with 5 bases between. The chain's CDR3 is CASSQGVNSPLHF. CDR3 in DNA: TGCGCCAGCAGCCAAGGGGTCAATTCACCCCTCCACTTT.

The chain is built from TRBV6-5 and TRBJ1-5; a possible D gene is TRBD1 (6 bases). The germline V gene encodes CDR1 MNHEY and CDR2 SVGAGI. The CDR3 runs 15 residues. Trimming left V 6 bases short and J 4 bases short, with 16 bases between. Here the CDR3 reads CASSPKWGQNQPQHF. CDR3 coding DNA: TGTGCCAGCAGCCCAAAATGGGGACAAAATCAGCCCCAGCATTTT.

The V gene is TRBV6-2 or TRBV6-3, the J gene TRBJ2-4, with 7 nucleotides matching TRBD2. The CDR3 extends over 20 amino acids. The V gene's germline CDR1 is MNHEY and CDR2 SVGEGT. The V gene end was trimmed by 1 base and the J gene end by 0 bases; junction bases not matched to a gene: 15. The CDR3 sequence is CASSYWGEGPPFIAKNIQYF. The CDR3 DNA is TGTGCCAGCAGTTACTGGGGGGAGGGCCCTCCTTTTATAGCCAAAAACATTCAGTACTTC.

The chain links TRBV7-9 to TRBJ2-2; D perhaps matches TRBD2 (6 bases). This CDR3 has 13 residues. Between the trimmed V and J ends, which lost 8 bases and 6 bases, there was a span of 13 bases. Germline V lookup: CDR1 SEHNR, CDR2 FQNEAQ (reference sequence). The CDR3 is CASLVGGAGELFF. CDR3 coding DNA: TGTGCCAGCCTAGTGGGCGGGGCCGGGGAGCTGTTTTTT.

The V gene is TRBV9, the J gene TRBJ2-7, with 12 nucleotides matching TRBD2. Germline assignment: CDR1 SGDLS and CDR2 YYNGEE. The V gene end was trimmed by 7 bases and the J gene end by 5 bases; junction bases not matched to a gene: 4. The CDR3 contains 13 residues. The CDR3 loop is CASSRTSGNEQYF. CDR3 DNA: TGTGCCAGCTCCCGGACTAGCGGGAACGAGCAGTACTTC.

The chain uses TRBV19 and TRBJ2-6; either TRBD1 or TRBD2 may supply D (6 bases each). The V gene lost 5 bases and the J gene lost 3 bases, with 11 bases spanning the gap. Germline CDR1 reads LNHDA; CDR2 reads SQIVND (reference sequence). The CDR3 totals 15 residues. The CDR3 here is CASSSGAYGANVLTF. CDR3 in DNA: TGTGCCAGTAGTTCGGGGGCGTATGGGGCCAACGTCCTGACTTTC.

V gene TRBV18 combines with J gene TRBJ2-2; weak D call: TRBD1 (6 bases). V lost 6 bases and J lost 3, with 17 bases in between. Germline V gene data show CDR1 as KGHSH and CDR2 as LQKENI. The CDR3 covers 16 residues. CDR3 amino acids: CASSRERDTHTGELFF. The CDR3 bases are TGTGCCAGCTCCCGGGAACGGGACACTCACACCGGGGAGCTGTTTTTT.

The chain has TRBV9 and TRBJ2-2; no clear D gene. The V gene lost 0 bases and the J gene lost 0 bases, with 9 bases spanning the gap. This CDR3 spans 16 amino acids. Germline V gene lookup returns CDR1 SGDLS and CDR2 YYNGEE. The CDR3 is CASSVDSHANTGELFF. The CDR3 coding sequence is TGTGCCAGCAGCGTAGACAGTCACGCGAACACCGGGGAGCTGTTTTTT.

The gene calls are TRBV5-1 and TRBJ2-1; TRBD2 agrees at 11 bases. This CDR3 has 16 residues. The germline gives CDR1 SGHRS, CDR2 YFSETQ. Trimming at V came to 3 bases and at J to 4 bases, leaving 6 bases not matched to a gene. CDR3 in amino acids: CASSSIAGGKYNEQFF. CDR3 sequence (DNA): TGCGCCAGCAGCTCAATAGCGGGGGGGAAATACAATGAGCAGTTCTTC.

The chain has TRBV5-1 and TRBJ2-7, with 8 bases aligning to TRBD2. Germline CDR1 SGHRS, CDR2 YFSETQ. V lost 6 bases to trimming and J lost 5 bases; unmatched junction nucleotides: 13. The CDR3 is 15 amino acids. This CDR3 is CASTKDGGRTNEQYF. The CDR3 region has the DNA TGCGCCAGCACCAAGGACGGCGGGAGGACCAACGAGCAGTACTTC.

The chain recombines TRBV4-1 with TRBJ1-4; 11 bases are a match to TRBD1. V was pared by 3 bases and J by 3 bases, with 3 bases of the junction left unmatched. Germline loops: CDR1 MGHRA, CDR2 YSYEKL. The CDR3 covers 16 residues. The CDR3 sequence is CASSQTGQGANEKLFF. The CDR3 DNA is TGCGCCAGCAGCCAGACGGGACAGGGGGCTAATGAAAAACTGTTTTTT.

The genes are TRBV7-9 and TRBJ2-1, with 7 nucleotides matching TRBD2. The CDR3 loop spans 16 amino acids. The ends lost 1 base at V and 6 bases at J; junction bases unmatched: 9. CDR1 and CDR2 (germline): SEHNR, FQNEAQ (reference sequence). The CDR3 protein is CASSLVGRGEGNEQFF. As DNA, the CDR3 is TGTGCCAGCAGCTTAGTCGGCAGAGGGGAGGGCAATGAGCAGTTCTTC.

This chain links TRBV10-3 with TRBJ2-1; 8 bases fit TRBD1. Germline V gives CDR1 ENHRY, CDR2 SYGVKD. J lost 7 bases, V lost 6 bases, and 8 bases had no gene match. The CDR3 consists of 14 residues. CDR3 sequence: CAIRPGQVGNEQFF. The CDR3 DNA reads as TGTGCCATCAGGCCGGGACAGGTCGGGAATGAGCAGTTCTTC.

The V gene is TRBV5-1, the J gene TRBJ2-1, with D uncertain. There are 13 residues in the CDR3. V dropped 4 bases and J dropped 9 bases, with 14 bases sitting between them. The germline V gene encodes CDR1 SGHRS and CDR2 YFSETQ. The CDR3 sequence: CASSPPSVAEQFF. The CDR3, as DNA: TGCGCCAGCAGCCCTCCTTCCGTGGCTGAGCAGTTCTTC.

This chain links TRBV13 with TRBJ2-5; no firm D call. The V gene lost 1 base and the J gene lost 3 bases, with 0 bases spanning the gap. CDR1 is PRHDT and CDR2 is FYEKMQ in the germline V gene (reference sequence). The CDR3 has 11 amino acids. CDR3 protein: CASSLEETQYF. CDR3 DNA: TGTGCCAGCAGCTTAGAAGAGACCCAGTACTTC.

Regarding this clone: The same CDR3 also results from other DNA sequences found in this sample. The chain combines TRBV12-3 or TRBV12-4 with TRBJ1-6; D is unresolved. Trimming removed 6 bases at V and 3 bases at J, with 3 bases between. The CDR3 is 12 amino acids. Here the CDR3 DNA reads TGTGCCAGCAGGGACTATAATTCACCCCTCCACTTT. This sequence encodes CASRDYNSPLHF.

This chain joins TRBV5-1 and TRBJ2-7; the D is unclear. This CDR3 region has 13 residues. CDR1 is SGHRS and CDR2 is YFSETQ in the germline V gene. Trimming removed 0 bases at V and 4 bases at J, with 8 bases between. The CDR3, as DNA: TGCGCCAGCAGCTTGGAGGCCGGGTACGAGCAGTACTTC. It translates to CASSLEAGYEQYF. Based on the CDR3 plus reference TRBV5-1 and TRBJ2-7, the full variable domain is KAGVTQTPRYLIKTRGQQVTLSCSPISGHRSVSWYQQTPGQGLQFLFEYFSETQRNKGNFPGRFSGRQFSNSRSEMNVSTLELGDSALYLCASSLEAGYEQYFGPGTRLTVT.

This sequence joins TRBV4-2 and TRBJ2-5, with a possible D match to TRBD1 (6 bases). V lost 0 bases to trimming and J lost 3 bases, with 11 bases between them. Germline V gene sequence: CDR1 LGHNA, CDR2 YNFKEQ. This CDR3 is built from 15 residues. CDR3 bases: TGTGCCAGCAGCCAAGAGGGACAAGGAAAAGAGACCCAGTACTTC. It encodes CASSQEGQGKETQYF.

This rearrangement joins TRBV5-1 to TRBJ2-2; D not certain. CDR3 length: 15 residues. Trimming removed 0 bases from V and 2 bases from J, with 8 bases in between. Germline CDR1 and CDR2: SGHRS and YFSETQ. CDR3 bases: TGCGCCAGCAGCTTGGAAGTCAGCAACACCGGGGAGCTGTTTTTT. It translates to CASSLEVSNTGELFF.

The V call is TRBV28, the J call TRBJ1-2; D is undetermined. In germline, CDR1 is MDHEN, CDR2 SYDVKM. This CDR3 is built from 12 residues. V gave up 4 bases and J gave up 2 bases, with 5 bases separating them. CDR3 sequence (DNA): TGTGCCAGCAGTTCCTTGAACTATGGCTACACCTTC. Protein product: CASSSLNYGYTF.

V and J are TRBV6-5 and TRBJ2-3; D remains unclear. Germline V gene lookup returns CDR1 MNHEY and CDR2 SVGAGI. The V end was cut by 4 bases, the J end by 6 bases, with 5 bases between. The CDR3 extends over 11 amino acids. CDR3 DNA: TGTGCCAGCAGTTCCCCGGATACGCAGTATTTT. This sequence encodes CASSSPDTQYF.